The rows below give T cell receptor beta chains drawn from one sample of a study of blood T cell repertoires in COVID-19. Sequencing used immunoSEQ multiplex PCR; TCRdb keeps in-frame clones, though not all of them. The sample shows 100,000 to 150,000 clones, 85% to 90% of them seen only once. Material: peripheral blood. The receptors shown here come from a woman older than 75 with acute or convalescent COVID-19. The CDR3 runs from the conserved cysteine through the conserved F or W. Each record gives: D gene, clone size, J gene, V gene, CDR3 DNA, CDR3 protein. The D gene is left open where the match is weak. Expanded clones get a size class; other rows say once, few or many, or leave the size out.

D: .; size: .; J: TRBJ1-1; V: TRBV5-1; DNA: TGCGCCAGCAGCTTGGCAGGTAACACTGAAGCTTTCTTT; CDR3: CASSLAGNTEAFF
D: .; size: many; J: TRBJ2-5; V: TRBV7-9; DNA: TGTGCCAGCAGCCTCTCGGGGGTTCAAGAGACCCAGTACTTC; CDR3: CASSLSGVQETQYF
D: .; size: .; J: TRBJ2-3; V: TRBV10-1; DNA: TGCGCCAGCAGTGAGTCTCAGAGGGAAGATACGCAGTATTTT; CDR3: CASSESQREDTQYF
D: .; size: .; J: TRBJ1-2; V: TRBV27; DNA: TGTGCCAGCAGTCCAGGGTCCAACTATGGCTACACCTTC; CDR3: CASSPGSNYGYTF
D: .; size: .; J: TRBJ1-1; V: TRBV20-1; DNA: TGCAGTGCTAGAGCAAACAGGGAAGCTTTCTTT; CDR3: CSARANREAFF
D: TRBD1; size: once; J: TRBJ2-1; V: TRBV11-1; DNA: TGTGCCAGCAGCTTAGGACAGGGACGGGGCAATGAGCAGTTCTTC; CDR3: CASSLGQGRGNEQFF
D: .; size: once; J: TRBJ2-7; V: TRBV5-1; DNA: TGCGCCAGCAGCGTACAGGGCTACGAGCAGTACTTC; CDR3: CASSVQGYEQYF
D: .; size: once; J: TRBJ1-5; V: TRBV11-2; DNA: TGTGCCAGCAGCTTAGATTTCGGAGTGCATCAGCCCCAGCATTTT; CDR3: CASSLDFGVHQPQHF
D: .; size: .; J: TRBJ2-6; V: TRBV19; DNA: TGTGCCAGTAAGAGGGCTGGCCGACGATCCTCTGGGGCCAACGTCCTGACTTTC; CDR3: CASKRAGRRSSGANVLTF
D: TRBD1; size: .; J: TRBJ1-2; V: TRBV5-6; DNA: TGTGCCAGCAGCTTGGACAGGGGTTACGGCTACACCTTC; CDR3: CASSLDRGYGYTF
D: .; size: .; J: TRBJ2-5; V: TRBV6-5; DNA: TGTGCCAGCAGTATTAGCGGCATGAAAGAGACCCAGTACTTC; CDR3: CASSISGMKETQYF
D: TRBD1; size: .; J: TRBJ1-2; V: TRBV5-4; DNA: TGTGCCAGCAGCTCGGAGGGACAGGGGCCCTATGGCTACACCTTC; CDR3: CASSSEGQGPYGYTF